This entry is about one T cell receptor (beta chain). Germline values: CDR1 SQVTM, CDR2 ANQGSEA. Trimming cost V 4 bases and J 7 bases, with 7 bases left between them. The CDR3 is made up of 11 amino acids. The data were taken from a study of blood T cell repertoires in COVID-19. TCRdb keeps only in-frame clones here, not all; method: immunoSEQ multiplex PCR. Found here are 200,000 to 250,000 clones, 85% to 90% of them singletons; the top ten hold roughly 2.5%. The sequenced sample consisted of peripheral blood. V is TRBV29-1 and J is TRBJ2-2; no clear D. The sequence derives from a man aged 25 to 40 with COVID-19, enrolled during active disease. The CDR3 spells CSVGQVGELFF. CDR3 in DNA: TGCAGCGTTGGTCAGGTCGGGGAGCTGTTTTTT.